Included here is one TCR beta chain sequence, with context. Method: immunoSEQ multiplex PCR; TCRdb's copy keeps in-frame clones and lacks some. The sample has about 350,000 clones; 80% to 90% are singletons. The data originate from a study of Ad26.COV2.S vaccination and SARS-CoV-2 variants. Looking at the study overall: Enrolled in COV1001, the donor was in the Ad26.COV2.S trial arm, which received the vaccine. Participants got Ad26.COV2.S intramuscularly, once or twice 56 days apart.

The treatment: some 20 received Ad26.COV2.S at low or high dose, single or two shots; 5 received placebo; per-sample allocation not given. It was on day 63 after the first vaccine or placebo injection that samples were taken. An Ad26 vector carrying the Wuhan-strain SARS-CoV-2 spike served as the vaccine. This CDR3 is 19 amino acids long. Germline V gives CDR1 SEHNR, CDR2 FQNEAQ (reference sequence). V was pared by 2 bases and J by 0 bases, with 15 bases of the junction left unmatched. The specimen comprised peripheral blood, sampled in a trial of Ad26.COV2.S vaccine versus placebo. This sequence joins TRBV7-9 and TRBJ1-1; 7 nucleotides align to TRBD1. The receptor's source is a person between 18 and 65 years old who received the Ad26.COV2.S COVID-19 vaccine or a placebo. Here the CDR3 reads CASSLTIRGRMMVNTEAFF. CDR3 in DNA: TGTGCCAGCAGCTTAACAATAAGGGGGCGCATGATGGTGAACACTGAAGCTTTCTTT.